This record concerns one TCR beta chain sequence. No antigen is known for it. The study drew its donors from healthy HIV-negative adults without recent acute infections or vaccinations. All the donors were Caucasian adults who lived in Nashville, Tennessee. The method was immunoSEQ multiplex PCR; TCRdb's version includes in-frame clones alone and lacks a portion of them. Of 450,000 or so clones in the sample, 75% to 80% were seen once. This CDR3 is built from 14 residues. Per the germline V gene, CDR1 is KGHSH and CDR2 is LQKENI. Trimming left V 3 bases short and J 4 bases short, with 12 bases between. This record belongs to a study of shared clonotypes between healthy human individuals. Study-wide points: The authors sampled blood alone, and tissue repertoires likely differ.

The V gene is TRBV18, the J gene TRBJ1-2; D remains unclear. This TCR was sampled from a woman aged 40 to 55 in good health. Some clones in this sample may be carry-over from other donors' samples. Sample: PBMCs. In DNA, the CDR3 is TGTGCCAGCTCACCGTCTGCGGAAAGCTATGGCTACACCTTC. Protein sequence: CASSPSAESYGYTF.